The clone carrying this TCR beta chain was observed a handful of times. Its target is unknown. V lost 8 bases and J 5 bases, leaving 17 bases between the germline ends. There are 14 residues in the CDR3. CDR1 and CDR2 (germline): SGHAT, FQNNGV. The sample belongs to a study of T cell repertoires in cytomegalovirus infection. Study context: CMV epitopes in the study were HLA-C-restricted (recently identified) and HLA-B-restricted (well studied). It was the public TCR beta signatures that indicated both CMV infection and matching HLA type. General study findings and limits: The ex vivo response showed dominance by HLA-C-restricted CMV-specific TCR beta clonotypes.

Via MiXCR, TCRdb re-called the reads, giving one row per CDR3 protein. The sample contains about 890,000 distinct CDR3 sequences, roughly 30% of which appear only once. The gene calls are TRBV11-2 and TRBJ2-3, with D possibly being TRBD1 (6 bases). The TCR was taken from a human donor in good health (CMV status not recorded). Some clones in this sample may be carry-over from other donors' samples. The source was cultured CD8+ T cells from PBMCs, collected from culture after CMV antigen stimulation. The CDR3 region has the DNA TGTGCCAGCGAGGGGGACAAGACCCTAGATACGCAGTATTTT. Its translation: CASEGDKTLDTQYF.